The TCR beta chain described here comes from a study of response to subunit inactivated influenza vaccine. About this clonotype itself: As yet, its antigen is unknown.

Germline V gives CDR1 SGHTA, CDR2 FQGNSA. This CDR3 is built from 14 residues. V lost 6 bases and J lost 5; bases outside the gene matches: 5. General study results and limits: New T cells are recruited in small numbers by each seasonal influenza vaccination, according to the authors' suggestion.

TCRdb independently ran MiXCR on the RT-PCR reads; one entry per CDR3 protein. The table lists hundreds of thousands of distinct CDR3 sequences, 13% to 15% of them singletons. The source material was PBMCs from blood, sampled 14 to 15 days before vaccination. The TCR sequence derives from a man over 45 who received an inactivated influenza vaccine. The chain joins TRBV7-2 to TRBJ2-2; 8 bases are shared with TRBD1. This CDR3 is CASRRTGSTGELFF. In nucleotides, the CDR3 is TGTGCCAGCAGGAGGACAGGGTCAACCGGGGAGCTGTTTTTT.